The 3 T cell receptor beta chains listed next were all sequenced from one sample in a study of blood T cell repertoires in COVID-19. TCRdb's copy holds only in-frame clones and misses some; the assay was immunoSEQ multiplex PCR. The top ten hold about 4% of the sample, which has about 160,000 clones, around 87% seen once. Sequencing used peripheral blood. The receptors were sampled from a woman aged 60-75 years with active or convalescent COVID-19.

This chain links TRBV7-2 with TRBJ1-5; D unclear. CDR3 length equals 13 residues. Trimming pared 5 bases from V and 9 bases from J, leaving 14 bases between. Germline-derived CDR1 and CDR2 are SGHTA and FQGNSA. CDR3 DNA sequence: TGTGCCAGCAGCACAACATCGACACCGCCCCAGCATTTT. Residues: CASSTTSTPPQHF.

This rearrangement joins TRBV11-2 to TRBJ2-3; no clear D. The CDR3 loop spans 13 amino acids. Germline assignment: CDR1 SGHAT and CDR2 FQNNGV. V was shortened by 0 bases and J by 5 bases, with 6 bases between the two germline ends. The CDR3 DNA reads TGTGCCAGCAGCTTAGATCAGGAAGATACGCAGTATTTT. Its protein product is CASSLDQEDTQYF.

The rearrangement joins TRBV25-1 to TRBJ1-2; the match to TRBD1 covers 7 bases. Germline V gene lookup returns CDR1 MGHDK and CDR2 SYGVNS. The ends lost 2 bases at V and 8 bases at J; junction bases unmatched: 8. There are 14 residues in the CDR3. The CDR3 sequence: CASSEAYAGGGYTF. Here the CDR3 DNA reads TGTGCCAGCAGTGAAGCTTACGCAGGGGGAGGCTACACCTTC.